These 15 T cell receptor beta chains were sequenced from one sample in a study of blood T cell repertoires in COVID-19. Clones were sequenced by immunoSEQ multiplex PCR, and TCRdb holds only the in-frame ones, with some missing. The sample contains almost 100,000 clones, around nine tenths of which appear only once. The sample taken for sequencing was peripheral blood. The receptor source for this set is a man in his fifties with acute or convalescent COVID-19.

The chain recombines TRBV13 with TRBJ1-2, with D possibly TRBD1 on 5 matching bases. Between the trimmed V and J ends, which lost 4 bases and 7 bases, there was a span of 16 bases. Germline-derived CDR1 and CDR2 are PRHDT and FYEKMQ (reference sequence). There are 14 residues in the CDR3. CDR3 bases: TGTGCCAGCAGCTCGCCCTCATGGGGCGGTGGCTACACCTTC. This encodes CASSSPSWGGGYTF.

This chain links TRBV5-6 with TRBJ1-6, with D possibly being TRBD1 (5 bases). The CDR3 loop spans 15 amino acids. In germline, CDR1 is SGHDT, CDR2 YYEEEE. V lost 1 base and J 3 bases, leaving 8 bases between the germline ends. CDR3 sequence: CASSLRGGYNSPLHF. CDR3 sequence (DNA): TGTGCCAGCAGCTTGAGGGGCGGCTATAATTCACCCCTCCACTTT.

The rearrangement uses TRBV18 and TRBJ1-4, with a tentative D call TRBD1 (5 bases). This CDR3 has 14 amino acids. Looked up from germline, CDR1 is KGHSH and CDR2 is LQKENI. With 4 bases removed from V and 7 bases from J, the gap between germline ends came to 13 bases. In nucleotides, the CDR3 is TGTGCCAGCTCACAGGGAAGGGGAAGTGAAAAACTGTTTTTT. Translation: CASSQGRGSEKLFF.

The J gene is TRBJ2-1, the V gene TRBV6-5; perhaps TRBD1 as D (5 bases). The CDR3 loop spans 14 amino acids. V lost 4 bases and J 6 bases, leaving 13 bases between the germline ends. The germline V gene has CDR1 MNHEY and CDR2 SVGAGI. As DNA, the CDR3 is TGTGCCAGCAGTTCTTCCCGACAGATCAATGAGCAGTTCTTC. Translated: CASSSSRQINEQFF.

J is TRBJ1-1 and V is TRBV19; D is unresolved. Trimming pared 3 bases from V and 1 base from J, leaving 15 bases between. Germline CDR1 LNHDA, CDR2 SQIVND (reference sequence). The CDR3 is 16 residues long. CDR3 DNA: TGTGCCAGTAGTATTAATGTTCTGCGGGGGAACACTGAAGCTTTCTTT. This sequence encodes CASSINVLRGNTEAFF.

The chain recombines TRBV2 with TRBJ1-1; 7 bases fit TRBD1. The CDR3 runs 14 residues. V shed 6 bases, J shed 1 base, and the junction held 5 bases outside the gene matches. Germline V gene sequence: CDR1 SNHLY, CDR2 FYNNEI. CDR3 bases: TGTGCCAGCAGCCGCAGGGGGACGAACACTGAAGCTTTCTTT. Its translation: CASSRRGTNTEAFF.

V is TRBV24-1 and J is TRBJ2-3; weak D call: TRBD1 (6 bases). The CDR3 runs 14 residues. V shed 8 bases and J shed 2 bases, with 13 bases lying between them. Per the germline V gene, CDR1 is KGHDR and CDR2 is SFDVKD. The DNA of the CDR3 is TGTGCCACCAATCCGGGACAATTCACAGATACGCAGTATTTT. This translates into CATNPGQFTDTQYF.

The rearrangement joins TRBV6-5 to TRBJ2-1; 13 bases map to TRBD2. V lost 2 bases, J lost 5 bases, and 3 bases stayed unmatched. This CDR3 has 16 amino acids. CDR1 and CDR2 (germline): MNHEY, SVGAGI. The CDR3 here is CASSYTGTSGNNEQFF. The DNA of the CDR3 is TGTGCCAGCAGTTACACCGGGACTAGCGGGAACAATGAGCAGTTCTTC.

The J gene is TRBJ2-5, the V gene TRBV14; 8 bases match TRBD1. The V and J ends lost 0 bases and 4 bases, in that order; junction bases with no gene match: 13. The CDR3 extends over 18 amino acids. Germline loops: CDR1 SGHDN, CDR2 FVKESK. The CDR3, as DNA: TGTGCCAGCAGCCAAGATTACACTTGGACAGGGTCGGGAGAGACCCAGTACTTC. Its translation is CASSQDYTWTGSGETQYF. Together with reference TRBV14 and TRBJ2-5, the CDR3 gives the full variable domain: EAGVTQFPSHSVIEKGQTVTLRCDPISGHDNLYWYRRVMGKEIKFLLHFVKESKQDESGMPNNRFLAERTGGTYSTLKVQPAELEDSGVYFCASSQDYTWTGSGETQYFGPGTRLLVL.

The chain recombines TRBV7-9 with TRBJ2-7, with 11 bases fitting TRBD2. This CDR3 has 15 amino acids. Germline V gene lookup returns CDR1 SEHNR and CDR2 FQNEAQ (reference sequence). J lost 5 bases, V lost 5 bases, and 8 bases had no gene match. DNA for the CDR3: TGTGCCAGCAGCAGAATACTAGCGGGAGAAAACGAGCAGTACTTC. It is translated as CASSRILAGENEQYF.

This chain connects TRBV6-1 to TRBJ2-1; 14 bases map to TRBD2. The J segment lost 4 bases and the V segment lost 4 bases, leaving 3 bases of the junction unmatched. CDR3 size: 16 residues. CDR1 and CDR2 (germline): MNHNS, SASEGT. CDR3 region: CASSGRLAGGYNEQFF. The DNA of the CDR3 is TGTGCCAGCAGTGGAAGACTAGCGGGAGGGTACAATGAGCAGTTCTTC.

This rearrangement joins TRBV11-3 to TRBJ2-7; 12 bases are a match to TRBD2. Per germline, CDR1 SGHNT and CDR2 YENEEA. Trimming took 6 bases from V and 4 from J; bases not matched to a gene: 16. This CDR3 spans 18 amino acids. The CDR3 region is CASSIQGPGLAGTYEQYF. CDR3 nucleotide sequence: TGTGCCAGCAGTATTCAGGGGCCCGGACTAGCGGGAACTTACGAGCAGTACTTC.

The chain combines TRBV18 with TRBJ1-1; TRBD1 aligns across 7 bases. Germline V CDR1 and CDR2: KGHSH, LQKENI. The CDR3 is 13 residues long. The V segment lost 6 bases and the J segment 7 bases; nucleotides outside the gene matches: 8. The CDR3 region is CASSSTGLGEAFF. CDR3 coding DNA: TGTGCCAGCTCCTCGACAGGGTTGGGTGAAGCTTTCTTT.

The chain couples TRBV7-2 to TRBJ1-4, with no clear D. In germline, CDR1 is SGHTA, CDR2 FQGNSA. V dropped 4 bases and J dropped 7 bases, with 7 bases sitting between them. The CDR3 totals 12 residues. CDR3 region: CASSSSGEKLFF. The CDR3 bases are TGTGCCAGCAGCTCCTCCGGTGAAAAACTGTTTTTT.

The chain employs TRBV5-4 and TRBJ2-5; 10 bases match TRBD2. This CDR3 contains 15 residues. Trimming at V came to 0 bases and at J to 6 bases, leaving 5 bases not matched to a gene. The germline V gene has CDR1 SGHNT and CDR2 YYREEE (reference sequence). The CDR3 DNA reads TGTGCCAGCAGCTTGGGCCAGCGGGAGGGGAAGACCCAGTACTTC. It encodes CASSLGQREGKTQYF.